The present entry profiles one T cell receptor (beta chain) with its context. Germline-derived CDR1 and CDR2 are MNHEY and SMNVEV (reference sequence). The germline V and J ends were trimmed by 1 base and 11 bases, with 21 bases remaining between them. This CDR3 contains 15 residues. This sample was included in a study of blood T cell repertoires in COVID-19. Study-level background: Both acute and convalescent COVID-19 samples were obtained from the United States, Italy and Spain. PBMCs, B-cell-depleted T cells, or T cells were the source of the cDNA or gDNA that made up the material.

Study processing details: Counts of nucleated cells, estimated from reference gene primer amplification, were obtained. Only in-frame clones appear in the TCRdb table, and some are missing; sequencing was by immunoSEQ multiplex PCR. Clonal size and the V and J genes are those of that table, whereas D and trimming came from the DNA. Here the sample spans tens of thousands of clones, around 80% being singletons. Sequencing used peripheral blood. The chain joins TRBV27 to TRBJ2-7, with D perhaps matching TRBD1 (6 bases). This sequence was found in a human donor in a cohort sampled during active COVID-19. The CDR3 sequence is CASSLLGDTIQREYF. The CDR3 bases are TGTGCCAGCAGTTTATTGGGGGACACCATCCAAAGGGAGTACTTC.